The subject of this entry is one T cell receptor (beta chain). The trim removed 7 bases at V and 4 bases at J, leaving 6 bases unmatched. This CDR3 region has 15 residues. CDR1 is LNHDA and CDR2 is SQIVND in the germline V gene (reference sequence). This sample was included in a study of T cells in Graves' hyperthyroidism and ophthalmopathy. Lactation, pregnancy, other autoimmune disease or uncontrolled infection led to exclusion of patients. TCR beta CDR3 regions were amplified from RNA transcripts. HTBI primers were the set used in a first-round RT-PCR of the TCR CDR3. From the multiplex PCR reads, TCRdb called clonotypes with MiXCR, one entry per CDR3 protein. This sample has 690,000 or so distinct CDR3 sequences, with under 20% found just once.

The clonotype was recovered from a woman aged 45-59 years with Graves' hyperthyroidism that later progressed to Graves' ophthalmopathy. Sequencing used blood. This rearrangement joins TRBV19 to TRBJ2-6; 8 nucleotides align to TRBD1. The DNA of the CDR3 is TGTGCCAGTATGCAGGGGGCAATCGGGGCCAACGTCCTGACTTTC. Its protein is CASMQGAIGANVLTF.